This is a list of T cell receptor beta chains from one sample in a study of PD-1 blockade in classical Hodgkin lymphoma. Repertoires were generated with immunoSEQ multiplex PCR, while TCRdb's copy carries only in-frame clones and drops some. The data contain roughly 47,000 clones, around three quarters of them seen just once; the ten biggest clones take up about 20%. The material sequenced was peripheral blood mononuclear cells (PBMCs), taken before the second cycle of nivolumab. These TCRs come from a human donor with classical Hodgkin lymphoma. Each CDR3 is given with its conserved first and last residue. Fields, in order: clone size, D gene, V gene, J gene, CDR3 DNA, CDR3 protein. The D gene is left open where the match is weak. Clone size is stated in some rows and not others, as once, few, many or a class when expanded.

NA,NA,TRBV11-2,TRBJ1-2,TGTGCCAGCAGCTTACTCCAATCGGCGGGGAACTATGGCTACACCTTC,CASSLLQSAGNYGYTF
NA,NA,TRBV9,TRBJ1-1,TGTGCCAGCAGCGTAGTAGGGGTAGGAGGGACTGAAGCTTTCTTT,CASSVVGVGGTEAFF
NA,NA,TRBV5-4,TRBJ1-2,TGCGCCAGCAGCCAAGACGGGGGGACCTATGGCTACACCTTC,CASSQDGGTYGYTF
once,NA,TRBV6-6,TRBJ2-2,TGTGCCAGCAGTCCGGTAGGGAACACCGGGGAGCTGTTTTTT,CASSPVGNTGELFF
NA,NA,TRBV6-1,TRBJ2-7,TGTGCCAGCAGCCAATTTTACGAGCAGTACTTC,CASSQFYEQYF
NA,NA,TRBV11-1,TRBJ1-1,TGTGCCAGCAGCTTACCAAACGGAAGGACCGGGACCAGCACTGAAGCTTTCTTT,CASSLPNGRTGTSTEAFF
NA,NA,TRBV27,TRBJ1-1,TGTGCCAGCAGTTTTAGACACTTGAACACTGAAGCTTTCTTT,CASSFRHLNTEAFF
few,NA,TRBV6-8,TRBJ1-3,TGTGCCAGTCTTAGGTCTAAGTCCAAAAGCTCTGGAAACACCATATATTTT,CASLRSKSKSSGNTIYF
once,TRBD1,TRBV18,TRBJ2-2,TGTGCCAGCTCACCATTGTCGCCAGGGGGCGCAGAAGGCCGGGAGCTGTTTTTT,CASSPLSPGGAEGRELFF
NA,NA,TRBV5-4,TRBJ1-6,TGTGCCAGCAGCCAGGGACAAAATAATTCACCCCTCCACTTT,CASSQGQNNSPLHF
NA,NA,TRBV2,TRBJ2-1,TGTGCCAGCAGTGGGGGCTCCTACAATGAGCAGTTCTTC,CASSGGSYNEQFF
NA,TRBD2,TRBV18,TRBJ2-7,TGTGCCAGCTCACCGGGTCGGGGGGGCGAGCAGTACTTC,CASSPGRGGEQYF
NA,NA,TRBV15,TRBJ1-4,TGTGCCACCAGCATCCGGGACCAGGGTGAAAAACTGTTTTTT,CATSIRDQGEKLFF
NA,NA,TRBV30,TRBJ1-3,TGTGCCTGGAGTCCCATCCCCTCGGGAGGAAACACCATATATTTT,CAWSPIPSGGNTIYF
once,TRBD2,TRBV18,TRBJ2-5,TGTGCCAGCTCAGGACTAGCGGGGGAGCAAGAGACCCAGTACTTC,CASSGLAGEQETQYF
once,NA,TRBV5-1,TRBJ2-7,TGCGCCAGCAACGACCCCAACTCCTACGAGCAGTACTTC,CASNDPNSYEQYF
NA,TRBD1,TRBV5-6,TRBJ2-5,TGTGCCAGCAGCGAGGACAGGGGGTTTCTGGGGACCCAGTACTTC,CASSEDRGFLGTQYF
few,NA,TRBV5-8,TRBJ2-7,TGTGCCAGCAGCGCGGACTCCTACGAGCAGTACTTC,CASSADSYEQYF
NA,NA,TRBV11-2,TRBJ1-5,TGTGCCAGCAGCGAGAGACGGCTTAGCAATCAGCCCCAGCATTTT,CASSERRLSNQPQHF
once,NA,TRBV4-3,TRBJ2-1,TGCGCCAGCAGCCTCCTTCGGGCTCCCAACAATGAGCAGTTCTTC,CASSLLRAPNNEQFF
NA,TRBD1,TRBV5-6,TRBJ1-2,TGTGCCAGCAGCGGACGGGACAGGCTCGGCTACACCTTC,CASSGRDRLGYTF
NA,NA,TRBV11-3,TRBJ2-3,TGTGCCAGCAGCTTAGGAGGCGGCAGCACAGATACGCAGTATTTT,CASSLGGGSTDTQYF
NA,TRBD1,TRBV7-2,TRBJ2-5,TGTGCCAGCAGCTTAGGCGACAGGGTGGGGGAGACCCAGTACTTC,CASSLGDRVGETQYF
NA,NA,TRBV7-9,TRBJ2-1,TGTGCCAGCAGCTACGTACCAGCGGATAACAATGAGCAGTTCTTC,CASSYVPADNNEQFF
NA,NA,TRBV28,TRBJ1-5,TGTGCCAGCAGTTTAAGGAGGCAGCCCCAGCATTTT,CASSLRRQPQHF
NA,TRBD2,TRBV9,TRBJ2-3,TGTGCCAGCAGCCCCGGGACTAGCGGGACAGCAGATACGCAGTATTTT,CASSPGTSGTADTQYF
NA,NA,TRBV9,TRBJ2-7,TGTGCCAGCAGCGTAGGCGTCACCACCTACGAGCAGTACTTC,CASSVGVTTYEQYF
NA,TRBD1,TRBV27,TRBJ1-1,TGTGCCCCTGAGGTCGGACAGGGAATTAGGTACACTGAAGCTTTCTTT,CAPEVGQGIRYTEAFF
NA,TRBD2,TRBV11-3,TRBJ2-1,TGTGCCAGCAGCCTAACCAGACTAGCGGGAGGGATCAATGAGCAGTTCTTC,CASSLTRLAGGINEQFF
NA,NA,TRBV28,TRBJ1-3,TGTGCCAGCAGTTTATCAGGGGCAGGAGGAAACACCATATATTTT,CASSLSGAGGNTIYF
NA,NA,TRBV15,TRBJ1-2,TGTGCCACCAGCAGAGTACGGGGGCAGGGCTATGGCTACACCTTC,CATSRVRGQGYGYTF
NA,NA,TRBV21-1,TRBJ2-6,TGTGCCAGCAGCAAAGTCCCCTCGAGACTAGCGGGGAGCTCTGGGGCCAACGTCCTGACTTTC,CASSKVPSRLAGSSGANVLTF
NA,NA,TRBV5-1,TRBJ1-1,TGCGCCAGCAGCGAAGGGGCGAGAGGTGAAGCTTTCTTT,CASSEGARGEAFF
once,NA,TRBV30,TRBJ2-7,TGTGCCTGGGGACTACAGGACGCAGGCCCCTACGAGCAGTACTTC,CAWGLQDAGPYEQYF
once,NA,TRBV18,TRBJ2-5,TGTGCCAGCTCACCAAGTGGAGAGACCCAGTACTTC,CASSPSGETQYF
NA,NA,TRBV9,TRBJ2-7,TGTGCCAGCAGCGTATCCTGGCAGTCCTACGAGCAGTACTTC,CASSVSWQSYEQYF
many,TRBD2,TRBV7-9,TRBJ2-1,TGTGCCAGCAGCGGTAGCGGGGGCCCGTACAATGAGCAGTTCTTC,CASSGSGGPYNEQFF
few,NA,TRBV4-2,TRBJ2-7,TGTGCCAGCAGCCCAGGGCCGGATTACGAGCAGTACTTC,CASSPGPDYEQYF
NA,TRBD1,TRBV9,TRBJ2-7,TGTGCCAGCAGCGTCGCCGGGACAGGGGGCCACGAGCAGTACTTC,CASSVAGTGGHEQYF
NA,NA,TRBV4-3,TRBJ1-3,TGCGCCAGCAGCCAAGAGGGAGGGAGAGGAAACACCATATATTTT,CASSQEGGRGNTIYF
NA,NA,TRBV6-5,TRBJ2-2,TGTGCCAGCAGTTACTCGATAGGGGCCGGGGAGCTGTTTTTT,CASSYSIGAGELFF
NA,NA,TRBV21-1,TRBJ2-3,TGTGCCAGCAGCAAAGAACTCCTAGCGGGAGGGCCCGGCACAGATACGCAGTATTTT,CASSKELLAGGPGTDTQYF
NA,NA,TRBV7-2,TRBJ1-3,TGTGCCAGCAGCTTACCGGCGACGGCCTCCTCAGGAAACACCATATATTTT,CASSLPATASSGNTIYF
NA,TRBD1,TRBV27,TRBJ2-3,TGTGCCAGCAGTTTATCTGGCAGGGGGCGAGATACGCAGTATTTT,CASSLSGRGRDTQYF
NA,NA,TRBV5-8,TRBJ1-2,TGTGCCAGCAGCTATCATGCTAACTATGGCTACACCTTC,CASSYHANYGYTF
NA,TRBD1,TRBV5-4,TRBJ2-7,TGTGCCAGCAGCTTTGGACAGGGCCCCTACGAGCAGTACTTC,CASSFGQGPYEQYF
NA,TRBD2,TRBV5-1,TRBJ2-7,TGCGCCAGCAGCCGCCGGGAAACTAGCGGGAGTACGACCTACGAGCAGTACTTC,CASSRRETSGSTTYEQYF
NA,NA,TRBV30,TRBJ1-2,TGTGCCTGGAGTGTACGGGTCAGAAAGGATTATGGCTACACCTTC,CAWSVRVRKDYGYTF
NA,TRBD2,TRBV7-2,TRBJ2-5,TGTGCCAGCAGGCGGGGGACTGGGGAGACCCAGTACTTC,CASRRGTGETQYF
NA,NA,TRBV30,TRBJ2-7,TGTGCCTGCCGTGGGGACCCCCTCTACGAGCAGTACTTC,CACRGDPLYEQYF
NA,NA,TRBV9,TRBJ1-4,TGTGCCAGCAGTACCGGGACAATATCAACTAATGAAAAACTGTTTTTT,CASSTGTISTNEKLFF